Shown below are 12 T cell receptor beta chains from a single sample sequenced in a study of blood T cell repertoires in COVID-19. Assay: immunoSEQ multiplex PCR; the TCRdb copy retains only in-frame clones and omits some. This sample yields about 120,000 clones, of which just under 80% are seen a single time; more than 15% belongs to the top ten. Sequencing was carried out using peripheral blood. All receptors derive from a man between 60 and 75 years old with active or convalescent COVID-19.

The chain combines TRBV20-1 with TRBJ1-2, with unresolved D. There are 11 residues in the CDR3. Germline V gene data show CDR1 as DFQATT and CDR2 as SNEGSKA (reference sequence). V gave up 8 bases and J gave up 7 bases, with 14 bases separating them. The CDR3 protein is CSPYSGGGYTF. The CDR3 region has the DNA TGCAGTCCTTACTCCGGAGGTGGCTACACCTTC.

J is TRBJ2-5 and V is TRBV5-1; 7 bases align to TRBD1. The germline CDR1 and CDR2 sequences are SGHRS and YFSETQ. The CDR3 is made up of 15 amino acids. The J segment lost 5 bases and the V segment lost 0 bases, leaving 7 bases of the junction unmatched. CDR3 DNA sequence: TGCGCCAGCAGCTTGGAGAGACAGGGTCGGGAGACCCAGTACTTC. Translating gives CASSLERQGRETQYF.

The CDR3 region is CSVEATLGVGDTQYF. The CDR3 DNA is TGCAGCGTTGAAGCCACCTTGGGAGTCGGGGATACGCAGTATTTT. The V call is TRBV29-1, the J call TRBJ2-3, with a weak D call TRBD2 (5 bases). The CDR3 totals 15 residues. CDR1 is SQVTM, CDR2 ANQGSEA, per germline. Trimming removed 1 base at V and 6 bases at J, with 17 bases between.

V gene TRBV7-2 combines with J gene TRBJ2-5; D perhaps matches TRBD2 (6 bases). Per the germline V gene, CDR1 is SGHTA and CDR2 is FQGNSA. V lost 2 bases and J 5 bases, leaving 18 bases between the germline ends. The CDR3 loop spans 16 amino acids. The DNA of the CDR3 is TGTGCCAGCAGCTTATGGGGCGGGGTGGGGCCGGAGACCCAGTACTTC. It codes for CASSLWGGVGPETQYF.

J is TRBJ2-7 and V is TRBV18; D not resolved. In germline, CDR1 is KGHSH, CDR2 LQKENI. The CDR3 sequence is 14 residues long. The V and J ends lost 4 bases and 6 bases respectively, with 16 bases between them. The CDR3 sequence is CASSLKTELAEQYF. The CDR3 DNA is TGTGCCAGCTCACTCAAAACAGAGCTGGCCGAGCAGTACTTC. Variable domain in full (rest from reference TRBV18 and TRBJ2-7): NAGVMQNPRHLVRRRGQEARLRCSPMKGHSHVYWYRQLPEEGLKFMVYLQKENIIDESGMPKERFSAEFPKEGPSILRIQQVVRGDSAAYFCASSLKTELAEQYFGPGTRLTVT.

The chain has TRBV7-2 and TRBJ1-3, with D tentatively TRBD1 (5 bases). Deletions cut 1 base from V and 0 bases from J, with 7 bases between. CDR3 length: 15 amino acids. Looked up from germline, CDR1 is SGHTA and CDR2 is FQGNSA. The CDR3 region has the DNA TGTGCCAGCAGCTTAGAGGACACCTCTGGAAACACCATATATTTT. It translates to CASSLEDTSGNTIYF.

CDR3 in DNA: TGTGCCAGCGGGGAGTTCAACATTCAGTACTTC. It translates to CASGEFNIQYF. The V and J genes are TRBV2 and TRBJ2-4, with D possibly TRBD2 on 5 matching bases. This CDR3 comprises 11 residues. Per the germline V gene, CDR1 is SNHLY and CDR2 is FYNNEI. The ends were cut back, 8 bases at V and 7 bases at J, with 9 bases in the middle. The full variable domain, with the rest looked up from reference TRBV2 and TRBJ2-4, is EPEVTQTPSHQVTQMGQEVILRCVPISNHLYFYWYRQILGQKVEFLVSFYNNEISEKSEIFDDQFSVERPDGSNFTLKIRSTKLEDSAMYFCASGEFNIQYFGAGTRLSVL.

CDR3 amino acids: CASSGALDNEQFF. The CDR3 DNA reads as TGTGCCAGCAGCGGGGCCCTGGACAATGAGCAGTTCTTC. The chain employs TRBV11-3 and TRBJ2-1, with D perhaps TRBD1 (5 bases). Trimming left V 5 bases short and J 5 bases short, with 10 bases between. This CDR3 spans 13 amino acids. Germline V CDR1 and CDR2: SGHNT, YENEEA.

The chain has TRBV7-6 and TRBJ2-5, with 8 bases that match TRBD2. CDR3 size: 17 residues. CDR1 is SGHVS and CDR2 is FNYEAQ in the germline V gene. Trimming removed 6 bases from V and 1 base from J; junction bases left unmatched: 13. In DNA form, the CDR3 reads TGTGCCAGCAGTCCGGGACTAGTCCTACGGGTCCAAGAGACCCAGTACTTC. Its protein is CASSPGLVLRVQETQYF.

This chain uses TRBV13 with TRBJ2-7; 7 bases are shared with TRBD2. This CDR3 is built from 15 residues. Looked up from germline, CDR1 is PRHDT and CDR2 is FYEKMQ (reference sequence). Unmatched junction bases numbered 4, after V lost 2 bases and J lost 0 bases. The chain's CDR3 is CASSLRTGGSYEQYF. DNA of the CDR3: TGTGCCAGCAGCTTAAGGACGGGGGGCTCCTACGAGCAGTACTTC.

This clone has a handful of counts. The CDR3 bases are TGTGCCAGAAGCTGGACTAGCGGGGGACAAGAGACCCAGTACTTC. The encoded protein is CARSWTSGGQETQYF. The chain recombines TRBV5-3 with TRBJ2-5, with 13 positions matching TRBD2. TRBV5-3 is an ORF for which the function is uncertain. Losses at the gene ends were 3 bases for V and 2 bases for J; bases not matched to a gene: 1. The CDR3 runs to 15 residues.

V is TRBV15 and J is TRBJ2-1; the match to TRBD1 covers 9 bases. The CDR3 length is 16 residues. Germline CDR1 LNHNV, CDR2 YYDKDF (reference sequence). The ends lost 1 base at V and 4 bases at J; junction bases unmatched: 5. CDR3 sequence (DNA): TGTGCCACCAGCAGAGGATCCGGGACAGGGTACAATGAGCAGTTCTTC. This encodes CATSRGSGTGYNEQFF.